The clone carrying this T cell receptor (beta chain) was detected only a few times. Its antigen is still unknown. The CDR3 sequence is 16 residues long. Germline V gene lookup returns CDR1 MNHNS and CDR2 SASEGT. V shed 4 bases and J shed 0 bases, with 10 bases lying between them. The record originates from a study of graft-versus-host responses after intestinal transplantation. About the research overall: Transplant recipients had multivisceral, liver-intestinal, or isolated intestinal grafts.

Produced via immunoSEQ multiplex PCR; TCRdb's table is partial and in-frame only. The repertoire holds 85,000 to 100,000 clones, with more than 85% as singletons. Study-level results: Allografts from individuals with graft-donor T cell macrochimerism displayed high graft-versus-host to host-versus-graft clonal ratios. GvH clones turned up in recipient marrow; some had shown up first in ileum or blood.

This TCR derives from a human donor who received an intestinal transplant. This specimen was unstimulated CD4+ T cells sorted from spleen or lymph node cells, taken before intestinal transplant. The rearrangement links TRBV6-1 to TRBJ1-6; no clear D. In DNA, the CDR3 is TGTGCCAGCAGTGTCGAGGGTAGCTCCTATAATTCACCCCTCCACTTT. The encoded protein is CASSVEGSSYNSPLHF.